This entry features one T cell receptor (beta chain) sequence. In the source study's methods: For nucleated cells, counts were estimated from reference gene primer amplification. Profiled with immunoSEQ multiplex PCR; TCRdb holds only in-frame clones, not every one. For V, J and clone size, that table is used; D and trimming come from the DNA. The data show about 410,000 clones, roughly 88% seen once. This sample was included in a study of blood T cell repertoires in COVID-19. At the level of the study: Specimens from acute and convalescent COVID-19 originated in the United States, Italy and Spain. Nucleic acid was either cDNA or gDNA, and it came from T cells, B-cell-depleted T cells, or PBMCs.

The length of the CDR3 is 16 residues. Germline assignment: CDR1 MNHEY and CDR2 SVGAGI. V was cut by 1 base and J by 7 bases, with 16 bases left in between. The sample was peripheral blood. The sequence derives from a woman in her 30s with active or convalescent COVID-19. The chain couples TRBV6-5 to TRBJ2-2; D might be TRBD2 (5 bases). CDR3 nucleotide sequence: TGTGCCAGCAGTTACTTGGCGGGTAGCATCGGCGGGGAGCTGTTTTTT. Residues: CASSYLAGSIGGELFF.